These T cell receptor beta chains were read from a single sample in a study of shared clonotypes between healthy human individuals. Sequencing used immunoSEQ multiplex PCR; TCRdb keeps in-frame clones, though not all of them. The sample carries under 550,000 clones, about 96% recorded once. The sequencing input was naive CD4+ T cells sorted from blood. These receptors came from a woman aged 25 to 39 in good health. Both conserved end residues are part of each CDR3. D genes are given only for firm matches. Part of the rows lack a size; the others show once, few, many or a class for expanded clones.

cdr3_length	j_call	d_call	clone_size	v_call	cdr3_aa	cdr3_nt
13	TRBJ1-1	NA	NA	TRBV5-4	CATLKTGGTEAFF	TGTGCCACCCTGAAGACCGGCGGGACTGAAGCTTTCTTT
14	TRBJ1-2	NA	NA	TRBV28	CASSLGQGNYGYTF	TGTGCCAGCAGTTTAGGGCAGGGCAACTATGGCTACACCTTC
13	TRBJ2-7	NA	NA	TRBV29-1	CSVAKQNNYEQYF	TGCAGCGTTGCCAAGCAGAATAACTACGAGCAGTACTTC
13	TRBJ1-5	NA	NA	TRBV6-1	CASTDPEHQPQHF	TGTGCCAGCACGGACCCGGAGCATCAGCCCCAGCATTTT
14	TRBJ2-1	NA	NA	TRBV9	CASSVQGSYNEQFF	TGTGCCAGCAGCGTCCAGGGCTCCTACAATGAGCAGTTCTTC
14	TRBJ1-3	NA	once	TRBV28	CASSLTGTRNTIYF	TGTGCCAGCAGTTTAACAGGGACAAGAAACACCATATATTTT
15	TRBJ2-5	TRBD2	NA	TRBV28	CASSLSASGSGTQYF	TGTGCCAGCAGTTTGTCGGCTAGCGGGAGCGGGACCCAGTACTTC
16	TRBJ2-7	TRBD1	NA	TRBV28	CASSILGTVLYYEQYF	TGTGCCAGCAGTATCTTAGGGACAGTCTTGTACTACGAGCAGTACTTC
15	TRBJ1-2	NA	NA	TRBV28	CASTFRERRNYGYTF	TGTGCCAGCACCTTCAGGGAGCGACGCAACTATGGCTACACCTTC
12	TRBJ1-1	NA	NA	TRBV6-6	CASSQSSTEAFF	TGTGCCAGCAGCCAAAGTAGTACTGAAGCTTTCTTT
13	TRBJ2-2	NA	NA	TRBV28	CASRDSSTGELFF	TGTGCCAGCAGGGACTCTTCTACCGGGGAGCTGTTTTTT
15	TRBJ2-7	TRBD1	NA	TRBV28	CASSETGTGSVEQYF	TGTGCCAGCAGTGAAACCGGGACAGGGTCGGTAGAGCAGTACTTC
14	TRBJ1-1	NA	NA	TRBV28	CASSRPPRYTEAFF	TGTGCCAGCAGTCGACCCCCTAGGTATACTGAAGCTTTCTTT
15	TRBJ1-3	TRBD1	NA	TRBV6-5	CASSLDRSTGNTIYF	TGTGCCAGCAGTCTGGACAGGAGTACTGGAAACACCATATATTTT
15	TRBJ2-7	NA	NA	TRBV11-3	CASSLGAQAAYEQYF	TGTGCCAGCAGCTTAGGGGCGCAGGCCGCCTACGAGCAGTACTTC
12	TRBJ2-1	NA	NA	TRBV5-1	CASSPDYNEQFF	TGCGCCAGCAGCCCGGACTACAATGAGCAGTTCTTC
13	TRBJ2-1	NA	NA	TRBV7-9	CASTLRVDNEQFF	TGTGCCAGCACCCTGAGGGTTGACAATGAGCAGTTCTTC
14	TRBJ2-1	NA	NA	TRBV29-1	CSGRIVSEGNEQFF	TGCAGCGGCCGGATCGTGTCGGAGGGCAATGAGCAGTTCTTC
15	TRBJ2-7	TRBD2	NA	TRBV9	CASSVVVSGSYEQYF	TGTGCCAGCAGCGTAGTAGTTAGCGGGAGTTACGAGCAGTACTTC
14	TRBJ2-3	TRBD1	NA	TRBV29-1	CSVGQGASTDTQYF	TGCAGCGTCGGACAGGGGGCGAGCACAGATACGCAGTATTTT
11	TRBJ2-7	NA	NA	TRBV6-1	CASSGSLEQYF	TGTGCCAGCAGTGGTAGCCTCGAGCAGTACTTC
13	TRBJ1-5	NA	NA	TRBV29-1	CSVVGGNNQPQHF	TGCAGCGTTGTGGGTGGGAATAATCAGCCCCAGCATTTT
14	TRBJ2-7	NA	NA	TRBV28	CATGGQPSSYEQYF	TGTGCCACCGGGGGACAGCCAAGCTCCTACGAGCAGTACTTC
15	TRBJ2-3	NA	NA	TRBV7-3	CASSLGWDRGNTQYF	TGTGCCAGCAGCTTAGGGTGGGATCGGGGGAATACGCAGTATTTT
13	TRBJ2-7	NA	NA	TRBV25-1	CASNLDGAYEQYF	TGTGCCAGCAATCTGGACGGCGCCTACGAGCAGTACTTC
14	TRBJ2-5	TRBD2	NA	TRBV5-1	CASSLGGVGETQYF	TGCGCCAGCAGCCTGGGAGGGGTAGGGGAGACCCAGTACTTC
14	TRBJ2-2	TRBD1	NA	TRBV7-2	CASNGQGGTGELFF	TGTGCCAGCAACGGACAGGGGGGAACCGGGGAGCTGTTTTTT
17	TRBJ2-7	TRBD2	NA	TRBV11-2	CASSPVRRAGAPYEQYF	TGTGCCAGCAGCCCAGTTAGGAGAGCGGGAGCCCCCTACGAGCAGTACTTC
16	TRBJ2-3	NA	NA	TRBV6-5	CASSYQLTSSTDTQYF	TGTGCCAGCAGTTACCAACTAACGTCTAGCACAGATACGCAGTATTTT
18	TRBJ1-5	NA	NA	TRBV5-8	CASSSPRGAAKGNQPQHF	TGTGCCAGCAGCTCGCCCCGGGGGGCAGCGAAGGGCAATCAGCCCCAGCATTTT
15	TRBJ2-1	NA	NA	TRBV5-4	CASSPREKVYNEQFF	TGTGCCAGCAGCCCCCGGGAGAAAGTGTACAATGAGCAGTTCTTC
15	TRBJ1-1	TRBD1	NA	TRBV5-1	CASSIQTGGNTEAFF	TGCGCCAGCAGCATACAGACAGGGGGGAACACTGAAGCTTTCTTT
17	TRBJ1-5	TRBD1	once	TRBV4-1	CASSQPPGQGAVQPQHF	TGCGCCAGCAGCCAACCTCCGGGACAGGGGGCGGTTCAGCCCCAGCATTTT
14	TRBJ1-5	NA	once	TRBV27	CASSFAGISQPQHF	TGTGCCAGCAGTTTTGCTGGGATCAGTCAGCCCCAGCATTTT
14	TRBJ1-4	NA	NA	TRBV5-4	CASSPGGNNEKLFF	TGTGCCAGCAGCCCCGGGGGAAATAATGAAAAACTGTTTTTT
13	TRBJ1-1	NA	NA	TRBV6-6	CASQDPPNTEAFF	TGTGCCAGCCAAGACCCCCCGAACACTGAAGCTTTCTTT
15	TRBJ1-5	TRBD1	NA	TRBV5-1	CASSSGQGNNQPQHF	TGCGCCAGCAGCTCCGGACAGGGCAACAATCAGCCCCAGCATTTT
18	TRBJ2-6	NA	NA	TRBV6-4	CASSARVGDLSGANVLTF	TGTGCCAGCAGTGCCCGAGTAGGGGACCTCTCTGGGGCCAACGTCCTGACTTTC
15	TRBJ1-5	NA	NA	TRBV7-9	CASSLAGGANQPQHF	TGTGCCAGCAGCCTCGCCGGGGGGGCGAATCAGCCCCAGCATTTT
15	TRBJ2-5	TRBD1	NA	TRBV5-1	CASSVLQGAQETQYF	TGCGCCAGCAGCGTTTTACAGGGGGCGCAAGAGACCCAGTACTTC
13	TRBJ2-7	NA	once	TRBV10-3	CAISERDNDEQYF	TGTGCCATCAGTGAGAGGGACAACGACGAGCAGTACTTC
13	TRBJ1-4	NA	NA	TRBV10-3	CAISEEEETSLFF	TGTGCCATCAGTGAGGAGGAGGAGACAAGTCTGTTTTTT
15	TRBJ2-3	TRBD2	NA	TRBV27	CATGTGLAGPDTQYF	TGTGCCACTGGAACCGGGCTAGCGGGACCAGATACGCAGTATTTT
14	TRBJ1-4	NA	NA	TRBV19	CASKIQATNEKLFF	TGTGCCAGTAAAATCCAGGCAACTAATGAAAAACTGTTTTTT
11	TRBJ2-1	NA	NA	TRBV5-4	CASSFSIEQFF	TGTGCCAGCAGCTTTAGCATCGAGCAGTTCTTC
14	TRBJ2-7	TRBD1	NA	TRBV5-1	CASSVDRDLDEQYF	TGCGCCAGCAGCGTGGACAGGGATCTCGACGAGCAGTACTTC
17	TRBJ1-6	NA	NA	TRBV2	CASSEALTSRDNSPLHF	TGTGCCAGCAGTGAAGCGCTCACTAGTCGGGATAATTCACCCCTCCACTTT
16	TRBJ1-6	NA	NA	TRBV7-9	CASSLGQGSYNSPLHF	TGTGCCAGCAGCTTAGGGCAGGGGTCCTATAATTCACCCCTCCACTTT
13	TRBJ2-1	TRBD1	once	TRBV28	CASRRDRANEQFF	TGTGCCAGCAGGAGGGACAGGGCGAATGAGCAGTTCTTC
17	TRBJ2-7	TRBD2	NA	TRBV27	CASSSDTSGRRVREQYF	TGTGCCAGCAGTTCGGATACTAGCGGGAGAAGGGTGAGGGAGCAGTACTTC
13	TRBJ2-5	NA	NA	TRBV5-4	CASSLANQETQYF	TGTGCCAGCAGCTTGGCGAACCAAGAGACCCAGTACTTC
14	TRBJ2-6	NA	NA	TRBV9	CASRKNSGANVLTF	TGTGCCAGCAGGAAAAACTCTGGGGCCAACGTCCTGACTTTC
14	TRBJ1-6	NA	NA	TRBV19	CASRSGTSGSPLHF	TGTGCCAGTAGGTCCGGGACCTCGGGTTCACCCCTCCACTTT
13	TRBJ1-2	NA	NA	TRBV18	CASSSAGGYGYTF	TGTGCCAGCTCGTCGGCGGGCGGCTATGGCTACACCTTC
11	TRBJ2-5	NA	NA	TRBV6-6	CASSREETQYF	TGTGCCAGCAGTAGGGAAGAGACCCAGTACTTC
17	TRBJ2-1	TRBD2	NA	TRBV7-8	CASSLAALAGRHNEQFF	TGTGCCAGCAGCTTAGCGGCACTAGCGGGGCGACATAATGAGCAGTTCTTC
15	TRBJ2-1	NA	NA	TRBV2	CASSVLGLFGNEQFF	TGTGCCAGCAGTGTATTAGGACTGTTTGGCAATGAGCAGTTCTTC
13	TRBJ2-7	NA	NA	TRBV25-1	CASSDLLAREQYF	TGTGCCAGCAGTGATTTATTAGCACGCGAGCAGTACTTC
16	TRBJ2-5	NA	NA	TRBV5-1	CASSWAELARQETQYF	TGCGCCAGCAGCTGGGCCGAGCTAGCGCGACAAGAGACCCAGTACTTC